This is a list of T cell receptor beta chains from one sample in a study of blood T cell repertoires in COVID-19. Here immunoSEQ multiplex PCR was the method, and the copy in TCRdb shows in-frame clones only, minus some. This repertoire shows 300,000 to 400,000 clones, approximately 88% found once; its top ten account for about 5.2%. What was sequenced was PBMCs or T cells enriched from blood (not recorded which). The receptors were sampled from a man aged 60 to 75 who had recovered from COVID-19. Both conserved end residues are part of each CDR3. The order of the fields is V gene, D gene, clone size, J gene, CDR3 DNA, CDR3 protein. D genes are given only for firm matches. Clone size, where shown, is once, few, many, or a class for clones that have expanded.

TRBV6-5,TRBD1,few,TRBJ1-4,TGTGCCCACTCGCAGGGGGCGTGGGTTGGTGAAAAACTGTTTTTT,CAHSQGAWVGEKLFF
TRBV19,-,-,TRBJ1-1,TGTGCCAGTAGTAAACGGATAGGGGTCCCTTTGGACACTGAAGCTTTCTTT,CASSKRIGVPLDTEAFF
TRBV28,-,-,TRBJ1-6,TGTGCCAGCACAAAACAGGATTCACCCCTCCACTTT,CASTKQDSPLHF
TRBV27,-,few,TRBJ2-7,TGTGCCAGCAGTTTAATAATGACAGGCGAGCAGTACTTC,CASSLIMTGEQYF
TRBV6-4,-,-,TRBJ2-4,TGTGCCAGCAGTGACTCGACCGACAATGTCTTTACGAACATTCAGTACTTC,CASSDSTDNVFTNIQYF
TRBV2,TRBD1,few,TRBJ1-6,TGTGCCAGCAGTGAATCCGGGACAGAGAATAATTCACCCCTCCACTTT,CASSESGTENNSPLHF
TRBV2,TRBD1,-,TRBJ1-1,TGTGCCAGCACCCTGGACAGGGTGAACACTGAAGCTTTCTTT,CASTLDRVNTEAFF
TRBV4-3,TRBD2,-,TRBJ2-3,TGCGCCAGCAGCCGCACGGTAGTGACTAGCGGGAGGGAGAACACAGATACGCAGTATTTT,CASSRTVVTSGRENTDTQYF
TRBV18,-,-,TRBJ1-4,TGTGCCAGCTCACCTACGACAGGTGACCACGAAAAACTGTTTTTT,CASSPTTGDHEKLFF
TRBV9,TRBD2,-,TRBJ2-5,TGTGCCAGCAGCGTAGGGGCGGGGGGCGGCATTGAGACCCAGTACTTC,CASSVGAGGGIETQYF
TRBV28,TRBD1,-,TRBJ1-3,TGTGCCAGCAGGAACAGGGGAACTGGAAACACCATATATTTT,CASRNRGTGNTIYF
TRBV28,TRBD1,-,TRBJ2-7,TGTGCCAGCAGAAGGACAGGGGCCTACGAGCAGTACTTC,CASRRTGAYEQYF
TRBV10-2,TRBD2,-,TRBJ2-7,TGCGCCAGCAGTGGACTAGCGGGAGAGGTTAGGCCCTACGAGCAGTACTTC,CASSGLAGEVRPYEQYF
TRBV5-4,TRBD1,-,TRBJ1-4,TGTGCCAGCAGCGACGACAGGGTTACTGAAAAACTGTTTTTT,CASSDDRVTEKLFF
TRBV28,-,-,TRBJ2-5,TGTGCCAGCAGTTTCCCCGCGGGACCGGGGACCCAGTACTTC,CASSFPAGPGTQYF
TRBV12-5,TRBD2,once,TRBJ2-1,TGTGCTAGTGGTTTAAACCTAGGTGGGCGTAGCGGGAGTCGGGTTTTCTTC,CASGLNLGGRSGSRVFF
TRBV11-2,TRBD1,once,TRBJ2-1,TGTGCCAGCAGCTTATACAGGGGTGGGCGGAATGAGCAGTTCTTC,CASSLYRGGRNEQFF
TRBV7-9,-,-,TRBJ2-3,TGTGCCAGCAGCTGGCGGAGAACTAGCACAGATACGCAGTATTTT,CASSWRRTSTDTQYF
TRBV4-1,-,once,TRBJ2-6,TGCGCCAGCAGCCAAGACAGAAACCCTGGGGCCAACGTCCTGACTTTC,CASSQDRNPGANVLTF
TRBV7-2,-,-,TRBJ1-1,TGTGCCAGCAGTTTGAGGGAGACTGAAGCTTTCTTT,CASSLRETEAFF
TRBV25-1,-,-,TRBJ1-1,TGTGCCAGCAGTGAATATAAGGGACATTCGAACACTGAAGCTTTCTTT,CASSEYKGHSNTEAFF
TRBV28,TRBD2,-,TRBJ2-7,TGTGCCAGCAGTTTTTTTTCGGGCGGGAGTCAATACGAGCAGTACTTC,CASSFFSGGSQYEQYF
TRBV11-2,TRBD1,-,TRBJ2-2,TGTGCCAGCAGCTTAATGCAGGGGGCGCCGAGCACCGGGGAGCTGTTTTTT,CASSLMQGAPSTGELFF
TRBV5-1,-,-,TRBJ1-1,TGCGCCAGCAGCTTGGGGGCAGGGAACACTGAAGCTTTCTTT,CASSLGAGNTEAFF
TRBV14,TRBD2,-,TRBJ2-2,TGTGCCAGCAGCATACCGGGACTAGCGGGAACCGGGGAGCTGTTTTTT,CASSIPGLAGTGELFF
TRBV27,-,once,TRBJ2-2,TGTGCCAGCAGTTTCGCGACGAACACCGGGGAGCTGTTTTTT,CASSFATNTGELFF
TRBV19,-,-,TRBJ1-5,TGTGCCAGTAGTAAGGGCCCCCGGGGGGCCCATCAGCCCCAGCATTTT,CASSKGPRGAHQPQHF
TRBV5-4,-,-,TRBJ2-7,TGTGCCAGCAGCTTGGGTGGCCTAGGCCTCTCCTACGAGCAGTACTTC,CASSLGGLGLSYEQYF
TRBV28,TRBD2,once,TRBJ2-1,TGTGCCAGCAGTTTATTCCGAGGACTAGCGGGAGGGGCGGTCTTC,CASSLFRGLAGGAVF
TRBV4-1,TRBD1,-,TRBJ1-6,TGCGCCAGCAGCCAAGGGGACAGGAACTATAATTCACCCCTCCACTTT,CASSQGDRNYNSPLHF
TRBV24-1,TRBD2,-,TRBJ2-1,TGTGCCACCAGTGACACCCGACTAGCGGGAGGGCCCTACTCACAGTTCTTC,CATSDTRLAGGPYSQFF
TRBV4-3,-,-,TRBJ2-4,TGCGCCAGCAGCCAAGGGGCCGACAGAAACATTCAGTACTTC,CASSQGADRNIQYF
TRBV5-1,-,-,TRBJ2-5,TGCGCCAGCAGCACACGCGGGGAGACCCAGTACTTC,CASSTRGETQYF
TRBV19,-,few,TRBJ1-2,TGTGCCAGTAGCGTCCTCGGTCTCCACTATGGCTACACCTTC,CASSVLGLHYGYTF
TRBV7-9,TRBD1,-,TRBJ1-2,TGTGCCAGCAGCTGGGGGAACCTACAGGGGACGGGTGGCTACACCTTC,CASSWGNLQGTGGYTF
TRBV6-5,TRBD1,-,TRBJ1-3,TGTGCCAGCAGTCTCAGGGGGCTCGGAAACACCATATATTTT,CASSLRGLGNTIYF
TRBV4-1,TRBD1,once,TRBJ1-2,TGCGCCAGCAGCCAATTCACGCTGGGACAGGCTACTAACTATGGCTACACCTTC,CASSQFTLGQATNYGYTF
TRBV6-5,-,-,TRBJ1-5,TGTGCCAGCAGTCCGTATAGCAATCAGCCCCAGCATTTT,CASSPYSNQPQHF
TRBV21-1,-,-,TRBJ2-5,TGTGCCAGCAGCAAAGACAGGACACTAGAGACCCAGTACTTC,CASSKDRTLETQYF
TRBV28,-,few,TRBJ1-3,TGTGCCAGCAGTTTAAGTGTATTACAGGGCGGCTCTGGAAACACCATATATTTT,CASSLSVLQGGSGNTIYF
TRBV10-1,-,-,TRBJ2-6,TGCGCCAGCAGTGAGGGGGGACTGGGGGCCAACGTCCTGACTTTC,CASSEGGLGANVLTF
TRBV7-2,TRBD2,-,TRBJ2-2,TGTGCCAGCAGCTCCCACGCCACGGGGGGGTCGAACACCGGGGAGCTGTTTTTT,CASSSHATGGSNTGELFF